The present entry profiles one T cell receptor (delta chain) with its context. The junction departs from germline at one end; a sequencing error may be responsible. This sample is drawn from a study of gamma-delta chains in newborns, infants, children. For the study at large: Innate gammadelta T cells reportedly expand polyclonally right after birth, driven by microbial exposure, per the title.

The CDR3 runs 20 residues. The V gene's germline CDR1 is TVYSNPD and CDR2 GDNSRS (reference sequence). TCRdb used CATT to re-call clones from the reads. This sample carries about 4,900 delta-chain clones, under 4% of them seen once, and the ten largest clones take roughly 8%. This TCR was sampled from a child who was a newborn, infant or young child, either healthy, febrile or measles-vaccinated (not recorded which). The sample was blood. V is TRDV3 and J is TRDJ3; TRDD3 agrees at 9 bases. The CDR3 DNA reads TGTGCCTTTGCTTCCTTTTACTGGGGGAAGTACTCCTGGGACACCCGACCGATGTTTTTC. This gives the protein CAFASFYWGKYSWDTRPMFF.